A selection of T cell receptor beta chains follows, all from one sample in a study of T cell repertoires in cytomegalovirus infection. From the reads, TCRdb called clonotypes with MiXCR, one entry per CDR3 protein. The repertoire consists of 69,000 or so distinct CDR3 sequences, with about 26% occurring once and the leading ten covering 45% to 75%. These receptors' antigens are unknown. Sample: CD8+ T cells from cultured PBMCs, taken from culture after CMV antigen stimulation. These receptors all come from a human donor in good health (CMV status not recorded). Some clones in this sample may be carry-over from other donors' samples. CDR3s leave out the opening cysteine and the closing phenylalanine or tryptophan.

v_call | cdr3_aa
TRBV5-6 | ASSDSTGILKQY
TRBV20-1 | SAVIAGGPIDTQY
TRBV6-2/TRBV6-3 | ASSNTGQGFAEAF
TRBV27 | ASSAHPGLALLPGGTGELF
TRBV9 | ASSVDAGYNYGYT
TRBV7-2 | ASSWGRGEQY
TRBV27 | ASSYSPGQGYEQY
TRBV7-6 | ASSLGGKWGYT
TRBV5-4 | ASSLGSTDTQY
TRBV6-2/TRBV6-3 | ASSGAWDTEAF
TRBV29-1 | SVARDRGGYT
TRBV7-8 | ASSRRGSLETQY
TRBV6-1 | ASSSTGKEQY
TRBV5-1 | ASSWASSQETQY
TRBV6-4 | ASSPGPEETQY
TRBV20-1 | SARTGGTGELF
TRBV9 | ASSPRLAGDYNEQF
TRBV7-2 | ASSLNRARIATNEKLF
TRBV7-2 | ASSESGAGYT
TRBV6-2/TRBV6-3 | ASSYSDNSPLH
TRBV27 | ASSLGTGYNEQF
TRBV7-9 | ASSRGTGVSYNEQF
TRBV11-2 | AIPSGSSYNEQF
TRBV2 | ASISGTEAF
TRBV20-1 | SARDPGQGNGYT
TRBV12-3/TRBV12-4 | ASSLDNTGELF
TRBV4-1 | ASSQEAQGGSYTEAF
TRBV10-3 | AISESLTTEQF
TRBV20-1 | SARDRAEWTGGEYEQY
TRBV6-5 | ASSYPTGTGELF